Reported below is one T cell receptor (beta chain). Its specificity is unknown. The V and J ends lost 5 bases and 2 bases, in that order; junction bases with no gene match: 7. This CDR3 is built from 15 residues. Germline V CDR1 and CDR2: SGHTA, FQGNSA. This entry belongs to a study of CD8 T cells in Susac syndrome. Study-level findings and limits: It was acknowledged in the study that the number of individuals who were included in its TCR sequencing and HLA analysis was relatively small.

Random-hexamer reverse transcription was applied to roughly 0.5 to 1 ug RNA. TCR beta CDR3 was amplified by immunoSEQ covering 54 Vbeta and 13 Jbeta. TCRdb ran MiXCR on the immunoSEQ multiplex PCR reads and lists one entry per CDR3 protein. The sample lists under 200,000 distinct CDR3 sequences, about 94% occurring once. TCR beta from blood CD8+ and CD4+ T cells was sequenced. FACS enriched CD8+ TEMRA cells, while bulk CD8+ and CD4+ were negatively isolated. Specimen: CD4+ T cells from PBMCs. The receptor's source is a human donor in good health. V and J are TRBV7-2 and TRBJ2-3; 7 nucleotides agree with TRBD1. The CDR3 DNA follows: TGTGCCAGCAGCCCGGGACAGATCATCACAGATACGCAGTATTTT. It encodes CASSPGQIITDTQYF.